This T cell receptor beta chain was identified during a study of blood T cell repertoires in COVID-19. Study summary: The samples span acute and convalescent COVID-19 from the United States, Italy and Spain.

Methods used by the authors: The authors estimated nucleated cell counts from reference gene primer amplification. Produced via immunoSEQ multiplex PCR; TCRdb's table is partial and in-frame only. The V and J calls and clone size come from that table; D and trimming were worked out from the DNA. The top ten hold roughly 2.3% of the sample, which has approximately 220,000 clones, 80% to 85% seen once. The clonotype was recovered from a woman aged 60-75 years with acute or convalescent COVID-19. The sample was peripheral blood.

The CDR3 DNA reads TGTGCCAGCAGCCAAGGGGCAGGGTCCGGTCAGCCCCAGCATTTT. It is translated as CASSQGAGSGQPQHF. The chain employs TRBV2 and TRBJ1-5; TRBD1 might be the D (5 bases). Germline lookup yields CDR1 SNHLY and CDR2 FYNNEI. This CDR3 has 15 amino acids. Trimming left V 6 bases short and J 6 bases short, with 18 bases between.